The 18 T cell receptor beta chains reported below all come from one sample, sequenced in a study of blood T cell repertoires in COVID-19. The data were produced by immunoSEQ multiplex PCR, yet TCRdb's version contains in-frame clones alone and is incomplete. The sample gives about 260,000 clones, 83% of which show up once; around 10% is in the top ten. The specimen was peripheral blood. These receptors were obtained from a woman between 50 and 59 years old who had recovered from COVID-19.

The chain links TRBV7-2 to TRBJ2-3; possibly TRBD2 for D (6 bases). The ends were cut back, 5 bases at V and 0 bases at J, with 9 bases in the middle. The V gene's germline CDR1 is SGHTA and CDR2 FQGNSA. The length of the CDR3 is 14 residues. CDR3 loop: CASSAGGSTDTQYF. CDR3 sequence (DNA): TGTGCCAGCAGCGCCGGGGGAAGCACAGATACGCAGTATTTT.

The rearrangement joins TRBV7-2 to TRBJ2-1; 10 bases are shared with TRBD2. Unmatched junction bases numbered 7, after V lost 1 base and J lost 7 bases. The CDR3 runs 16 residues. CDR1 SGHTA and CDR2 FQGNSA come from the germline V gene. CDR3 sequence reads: CASSLVSSGSGNEQFF. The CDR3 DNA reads TGTGCCAGCAGCTTAGTTTCTAGCGGGAGTGGGAATGAGCAGTTCTTC.

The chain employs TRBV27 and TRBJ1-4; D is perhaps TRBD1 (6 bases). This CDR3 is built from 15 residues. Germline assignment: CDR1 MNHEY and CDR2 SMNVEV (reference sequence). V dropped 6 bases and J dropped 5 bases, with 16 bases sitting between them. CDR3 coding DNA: TGTGCCAGCAGCTTAACAGGGAACCACAATGAAAAACTGTTTTTT. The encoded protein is CASSLTGNHNEKLFF.

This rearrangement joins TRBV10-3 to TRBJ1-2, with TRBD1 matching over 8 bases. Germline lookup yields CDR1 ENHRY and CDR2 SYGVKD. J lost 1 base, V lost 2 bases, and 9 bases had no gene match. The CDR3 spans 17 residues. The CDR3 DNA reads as TGTGCCATCAGTGAGGGTAGCCCAGGGGGCAATAACTATGGCTACACCTTC. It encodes CAISEGSPGGNNYGYTF.

The CDR3 coding sequence is TGTGCCAGCAGCAAAAGGGGCAGGAGATACACCGGGGAGCTGTTTTTT. This codes for CASSKRGRRYTGELFF. The chain uses TRBV21-1 and TRBJ2-2; no DNA check was done on the table's D call, TRBD1. TRBV21-1 is given as a pseudogene. This CDR3 contains 16 residues.

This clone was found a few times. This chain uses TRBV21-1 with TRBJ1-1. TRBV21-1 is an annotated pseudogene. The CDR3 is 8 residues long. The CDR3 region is CARLEAFF. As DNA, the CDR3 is TGTGCCAGACTCGAGGCTTTCTTT.

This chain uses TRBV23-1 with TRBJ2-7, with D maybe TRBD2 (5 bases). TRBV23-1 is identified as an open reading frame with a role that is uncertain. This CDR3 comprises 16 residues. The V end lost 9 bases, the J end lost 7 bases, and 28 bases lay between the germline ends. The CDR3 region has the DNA TGCGCCAGGCCAAAACTAGACGACCACAAATTAGGGGAGCAGTACTTC. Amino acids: CARPKLDDHKLGEQYF.

The CDR3 region is CASSQGGMGFGTGSIQYF. The CDR3 coding sequence is TGCGCCAGCAGCCAAGGGGGGATGGGGTTCGGGACAGGGTCCATTCAGTACTTC. The chain recombines TRBV4-3 with TRBJ2-4; the match to TRBD1 covers 9 bases. Germline-derived CDR1 and CDR2 are LGHNA and YSLEER. With 1 base clipped from V and 9 bases from J, the junction kept 16 bases outside the gene matches. The CDR3 is 18 residues long.

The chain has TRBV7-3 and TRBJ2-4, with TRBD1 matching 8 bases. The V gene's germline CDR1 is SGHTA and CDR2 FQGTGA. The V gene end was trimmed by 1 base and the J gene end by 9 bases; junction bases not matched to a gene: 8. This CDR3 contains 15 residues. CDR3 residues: CASSLKGGQGSIQYF. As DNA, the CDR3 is TGTGCCAGCAGCTTAAAGGGAGGACAGGGTAGCATTCAGTACTTC.

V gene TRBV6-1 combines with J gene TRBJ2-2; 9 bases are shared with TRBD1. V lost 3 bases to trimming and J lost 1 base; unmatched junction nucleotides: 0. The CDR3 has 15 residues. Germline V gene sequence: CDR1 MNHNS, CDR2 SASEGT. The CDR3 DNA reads TGTGCCAGCAGTGAGACAGGGGGGAACACCGGGGAGCTGTTTTTT. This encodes CASSETGGNTGELFF.

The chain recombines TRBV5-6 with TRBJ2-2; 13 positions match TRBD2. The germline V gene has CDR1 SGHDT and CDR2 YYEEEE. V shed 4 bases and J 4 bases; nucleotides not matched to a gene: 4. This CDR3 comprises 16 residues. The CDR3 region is CASSRGLAGSTGELFF. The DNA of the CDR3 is TGTGCCAGCAGCCGGGGACTAGCGGGGAGCACCGGGGAGCTGTTTTTT.

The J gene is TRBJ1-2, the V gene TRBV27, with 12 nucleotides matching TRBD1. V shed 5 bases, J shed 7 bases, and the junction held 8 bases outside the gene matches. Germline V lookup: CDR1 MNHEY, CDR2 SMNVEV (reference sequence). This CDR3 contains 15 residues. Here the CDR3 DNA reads TGTGCCAGCAGTCCTCAGGGACAGGGGGCGGTTGGCTACACCTTC. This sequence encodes CASSPQGQGAVGYTF.

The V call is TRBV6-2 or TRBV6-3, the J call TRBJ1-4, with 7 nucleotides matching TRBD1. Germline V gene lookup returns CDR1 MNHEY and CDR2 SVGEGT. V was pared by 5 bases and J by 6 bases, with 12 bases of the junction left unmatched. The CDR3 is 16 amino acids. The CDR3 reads CASSDYPGTGDEKLFF. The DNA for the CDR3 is TGTGCCAGCAGTGACTATCCGGGAACAGGGGATGAAAAACTGTTTTTT.

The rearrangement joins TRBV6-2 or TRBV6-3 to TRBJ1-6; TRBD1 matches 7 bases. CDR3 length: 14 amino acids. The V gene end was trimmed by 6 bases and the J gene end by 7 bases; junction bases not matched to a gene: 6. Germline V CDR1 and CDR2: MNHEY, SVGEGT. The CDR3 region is CASSRDSLNSPLHF. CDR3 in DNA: TGTGCCAGCAGCCGGGACAGTCTCAATTCACCCCTCCACTTT.

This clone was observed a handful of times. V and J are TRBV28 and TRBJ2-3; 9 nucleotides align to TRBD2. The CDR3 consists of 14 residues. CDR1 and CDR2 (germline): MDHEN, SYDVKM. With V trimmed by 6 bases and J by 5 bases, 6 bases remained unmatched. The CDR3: CASSRSGGGDTQYF. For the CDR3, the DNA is TGTGCCAGCAGCCGTAGCGGGGGTGGAGATACGCAGTATTTT.

The CDR3 DNA follows: TGTGCCAGCAGCCCCCTAGCGGGAGGCGAGCAGTACTTC. Translating gives CASSPLAGGEQYF. The chain has TRBV7-2 and TRBJ2-7; 11 bases are a match to TRBD2. Germline V gives CDR1 SGHTA, CDR2 FQGNSA. The CDR3 is 13 amino acids. V shed 5 bases and J 6 bases; nucleotides not matched to a gene: 3. Based on the CDR3 plus reference TRBV7-2 and TRBJ2-7, the full variable domain is GAGVSQSPSNKVTEKGKDVELRCDPISGHTALYWYRQSLGQGLEFLIYFQGNSAPDKSGLPSDRFSAERTGGSVSTLTIQRTQQEDSAVYLCASSPLAGGEQYFGPGTRLTVT.

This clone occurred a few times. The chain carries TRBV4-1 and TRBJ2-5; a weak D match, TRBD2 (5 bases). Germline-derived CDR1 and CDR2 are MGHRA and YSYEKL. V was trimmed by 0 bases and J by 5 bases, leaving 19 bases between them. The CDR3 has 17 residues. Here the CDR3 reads CASSQDVLSGLWETQYF. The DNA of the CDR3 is TGCGCCAGCAGCCAAGATGTTCTCTCTGGACTCTGGGAGACCCAGTACTTC.

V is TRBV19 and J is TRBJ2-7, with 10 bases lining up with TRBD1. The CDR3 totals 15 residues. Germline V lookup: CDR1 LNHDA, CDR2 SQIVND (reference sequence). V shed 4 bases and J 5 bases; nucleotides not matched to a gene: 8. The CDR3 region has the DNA TGTGCCAGTAGTACGGACGGACAGGGGGGGAACGAGCAGTACTTC. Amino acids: CASSTDGQGGNEQYF.